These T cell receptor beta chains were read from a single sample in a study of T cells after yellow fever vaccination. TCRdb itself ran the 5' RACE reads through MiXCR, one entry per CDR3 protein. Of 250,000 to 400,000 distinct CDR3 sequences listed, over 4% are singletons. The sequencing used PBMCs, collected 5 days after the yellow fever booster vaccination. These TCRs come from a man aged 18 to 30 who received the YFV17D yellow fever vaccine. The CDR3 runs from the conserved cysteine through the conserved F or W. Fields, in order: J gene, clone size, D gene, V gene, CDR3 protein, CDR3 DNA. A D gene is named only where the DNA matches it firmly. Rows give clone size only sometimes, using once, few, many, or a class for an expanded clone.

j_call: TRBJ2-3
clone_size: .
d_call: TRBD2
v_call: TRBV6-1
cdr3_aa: CASSEAPGGGQYF
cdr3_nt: TGTGCCAGCAGTGAAGCGCCCGGGGGGGGGCAGTATTTT

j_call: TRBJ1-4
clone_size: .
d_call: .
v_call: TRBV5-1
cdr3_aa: CASSSSTGPEKLFF
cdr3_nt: TGCGCCAGCAGCTCATCGACAGGTCCGGAAAAACTGTTTTTT

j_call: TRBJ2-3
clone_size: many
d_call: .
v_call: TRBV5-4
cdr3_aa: CASSLTSSLDTQYF
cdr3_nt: TGTGCCAGCAGCTTGACGTCTTCCTTGGATACGCAGTATTTT

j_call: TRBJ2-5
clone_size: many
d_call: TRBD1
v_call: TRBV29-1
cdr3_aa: CSVTISGGPQETQYF
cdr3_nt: TGCAGCGTTACAATCTCAGGGGGCCCTCAAGAGACCCAGTACTTC

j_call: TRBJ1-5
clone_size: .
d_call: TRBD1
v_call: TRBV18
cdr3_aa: CASSPMTGGNQPQHF
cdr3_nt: TGTGCCAGCTCACCCATGACAGGGGGCAATCAGCCCCAGCATTTT

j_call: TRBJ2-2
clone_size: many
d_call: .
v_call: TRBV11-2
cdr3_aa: CASSLEPAGELFF
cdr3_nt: TGTGCCAGCAGCTTAGAACCAGCCGGGGAGCTGTTTTTT

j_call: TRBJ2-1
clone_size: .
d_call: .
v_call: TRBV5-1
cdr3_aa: CASSPWAGFNEQFF
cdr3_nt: TGCGCCAGCAGCCCCTGGGCAGGGTTCAATGAGCAGTTCTTC

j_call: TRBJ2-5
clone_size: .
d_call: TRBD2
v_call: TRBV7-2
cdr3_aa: CASTIAGDQETQYF
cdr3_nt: TGTGCCAGCACCATAGCGGGGGACCAAGAGACCCAGTACTTC

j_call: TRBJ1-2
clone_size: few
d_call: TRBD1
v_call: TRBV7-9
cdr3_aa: CASSLVRDRAYGYTF
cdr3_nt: TGTGCCAGCAGCTTAGTGCGGGACAGGGCCTATGGCTACACCTTC

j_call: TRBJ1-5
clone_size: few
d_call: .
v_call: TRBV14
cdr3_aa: CASSQDAGRGQPQHF
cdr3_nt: TGTGCCAGCAGCCAAGACGCGGGGCGCGGACAGCCCCAGCATTTT

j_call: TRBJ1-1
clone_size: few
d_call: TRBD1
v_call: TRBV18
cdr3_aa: CASSQAGTGGNTEAFF
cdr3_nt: TGTGCCAGCTCCCAGGCAGGGACAGGGGGGAACACTGAAGCTTTCTTT

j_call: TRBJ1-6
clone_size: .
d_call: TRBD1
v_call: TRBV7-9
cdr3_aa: CASSTGQGAVTLHF
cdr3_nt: TGTGCCAGCAGCACGGGACAGGGGGCCGTGACCCTCCACTTT

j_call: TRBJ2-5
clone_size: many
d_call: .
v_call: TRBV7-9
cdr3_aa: CASSPEDNQETQYF
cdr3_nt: TGTGCCAGCAGCCCTGAAGACAACCAAGAGACCCAGTACTTC

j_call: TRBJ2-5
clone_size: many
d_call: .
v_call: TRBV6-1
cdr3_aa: CASTGQETQYF
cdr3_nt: TGTGCCAGCACCGGGCAAGAGACCCAGTACTTC

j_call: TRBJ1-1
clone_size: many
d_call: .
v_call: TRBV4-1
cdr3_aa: CASSQDPNSDMNTEAFF
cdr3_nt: TGCGCCAGCAGCCAAGATCCGAACAGCGATATGAACACTGAAGCTTTCTTT

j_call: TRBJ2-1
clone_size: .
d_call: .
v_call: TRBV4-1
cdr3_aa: CASSQGLGLSSYNEQFF
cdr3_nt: TGCGCCAGCAGCCAAGGCCTAGGACTTAGCTCCTACAATGAGCAGTTCTTC

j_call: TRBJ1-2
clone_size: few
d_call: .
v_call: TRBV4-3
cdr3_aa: CASSQRGYDYGYTF
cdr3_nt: TGCGCCAGCAGCCAAAGAGGGTATGATTATGGCTACACCTTC

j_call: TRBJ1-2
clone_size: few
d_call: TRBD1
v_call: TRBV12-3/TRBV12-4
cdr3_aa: CASSRDRASGYTF
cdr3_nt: TGTGCCAGCAGTCGCGACAGGGCATCTGGCTACACCTTC

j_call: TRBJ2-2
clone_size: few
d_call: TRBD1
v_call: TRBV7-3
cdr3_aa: CASRDTGAGELFF
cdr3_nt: TGTGCCAGCAGAGATACAGGGGCCGGGGAGCTGTTTTTT

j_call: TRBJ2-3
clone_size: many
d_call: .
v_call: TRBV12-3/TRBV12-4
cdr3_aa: CASSLALGPGDTQYF
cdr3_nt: TGTGCCAGCAGTTTAGCTTTGGGGCCGGGAGATACGCAGTATTTT

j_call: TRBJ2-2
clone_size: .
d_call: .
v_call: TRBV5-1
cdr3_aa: CASSATPDRSNTGELFF
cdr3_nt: TGCGCCAGCAGCGCAACACCCGACAGAAGCAACACCGGGGAGCTGTTTTTT

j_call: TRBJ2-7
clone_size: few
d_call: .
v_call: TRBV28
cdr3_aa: CASIADFPPYEQYF
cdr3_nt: TGTGCCAGCATTGCGGACTTTCCCCCCTACGAGCAGTACTTC

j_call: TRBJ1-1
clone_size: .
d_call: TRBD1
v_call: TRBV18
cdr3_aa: CASSPRQGWATEAFF
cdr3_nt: TGTGCCAGCTCACCCAGACAGGGGTGGGCCACTGAAGCTTTCTTT

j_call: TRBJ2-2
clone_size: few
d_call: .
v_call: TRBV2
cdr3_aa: CASRAGATGNTGELFF
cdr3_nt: TGTGCCAGCAGGGCGGGTGCAACAGGGAACACCGGGGAGCTGTTTTTT

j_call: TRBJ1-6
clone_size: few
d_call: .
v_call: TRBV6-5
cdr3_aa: CASSYSRGNSPLHF
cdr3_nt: TGTGCCAGCAGTTACTCGAGAGGGAATTCACCCCTCCACTTT

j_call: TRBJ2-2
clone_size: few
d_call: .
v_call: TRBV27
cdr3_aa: CASSLMGAGTGELFF
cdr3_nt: TGTGCCAGCAGTTTGATGGGGGCGGGAACCGGGGAGCTGTTTTTT

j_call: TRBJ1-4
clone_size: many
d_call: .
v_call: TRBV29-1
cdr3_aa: CSVAGAANEKLFF
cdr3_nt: TGCAGCGTTGCGGGGGCTGCTAATGAAAAACTGTTTTTT

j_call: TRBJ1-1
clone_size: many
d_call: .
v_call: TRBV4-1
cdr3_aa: CASSQDWRKEAFF
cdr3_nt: TGCGCCAGCAGCCAAGATTGGAGGAAGGAAGCTTTCTTT

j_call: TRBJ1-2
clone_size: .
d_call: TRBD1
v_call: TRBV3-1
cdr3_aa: CASSQEPGQGNYIDGYTF
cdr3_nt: TGTGCCAGCAGCCAAGAACCGGGACAGGGGAATTATATAGATGGCTACACCTTC

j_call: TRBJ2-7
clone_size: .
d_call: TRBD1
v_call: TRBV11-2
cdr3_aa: CASSAGTGLYF
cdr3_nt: TGTGCCAGCAGCGCAGGGACAGGGCTGTACTTC

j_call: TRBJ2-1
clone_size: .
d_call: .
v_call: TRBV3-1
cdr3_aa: CASSQRGKLSNEQFF
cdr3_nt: TGTGCCAGCAGCCAGCGGGGCAAGTTGTCCAATGAGCAGTTCTTC

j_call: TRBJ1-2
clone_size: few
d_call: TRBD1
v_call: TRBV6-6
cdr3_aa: CANRGENYGYTF
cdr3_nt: TGTGCCAACAGGGGTGAAAACTATGGCTACACCTTC

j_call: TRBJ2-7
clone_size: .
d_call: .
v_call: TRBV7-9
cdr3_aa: CASSLAEQAYEQYF
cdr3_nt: TGTGCCAGCAGCTTAGCGGAACAGGCCTACGAGCAGTACTTC

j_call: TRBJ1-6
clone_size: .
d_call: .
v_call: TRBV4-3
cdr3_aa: CASSQESGVGDNSPLHF
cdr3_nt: TGCGCCAGCAGCCAAGAAAGCGGTGTAGGAGATAATTCACCCCTCCACTTT

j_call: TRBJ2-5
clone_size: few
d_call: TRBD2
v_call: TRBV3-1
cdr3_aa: CASSQIAGAQETQYF
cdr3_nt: TGTGCCAGCAGCCAAATAGCGGGGGCCCAAGAGACCCAGTACTTC

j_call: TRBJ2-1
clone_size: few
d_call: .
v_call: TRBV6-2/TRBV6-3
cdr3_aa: CASRTPGTLSYNEQFF
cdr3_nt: TGTGCCAGCAGAACCCCCGGGACCCTATCCTACAATGAGCAGTTCTTC

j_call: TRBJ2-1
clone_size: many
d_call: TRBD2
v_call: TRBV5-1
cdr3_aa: CASSPQAGGSDEQFF
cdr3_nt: TGCGCCAGCAGCCCCCAAGCGGGGGGGTCAGATGAGCAGTTCTTC

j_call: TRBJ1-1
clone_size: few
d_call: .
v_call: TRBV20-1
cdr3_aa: CSARDPGDTEAFF
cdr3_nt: TGCAGTGCTAGAGATCCGGGGGACACTGAAGCTTTCTTT

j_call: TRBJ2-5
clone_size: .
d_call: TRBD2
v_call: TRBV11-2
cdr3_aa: CASSQGTSGQTQYF
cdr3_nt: TGTGCCAGCAGCCAAGGGACTAGCGGCCAGACCCAGTACTTC

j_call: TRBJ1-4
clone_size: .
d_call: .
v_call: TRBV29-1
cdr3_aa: CSVEGINEKLFF
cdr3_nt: TGCAGCGTTGAGGGGATAAATGAAAAACTGTTTTTT

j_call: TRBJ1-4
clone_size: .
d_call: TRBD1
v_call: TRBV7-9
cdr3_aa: CASSPTGGTGEKLFF
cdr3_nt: TGTGCCAGCAGTCCTACAGGGGGAACTGGTGAAAAACTGTTTTTT

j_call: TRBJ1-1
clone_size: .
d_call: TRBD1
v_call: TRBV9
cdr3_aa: CASSAPRDRVGNTEAFF
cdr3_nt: TGTGCCAGCAGCGCCCCACGGGACAGGGTTGGGAACACTGAAGCTTTCTTT

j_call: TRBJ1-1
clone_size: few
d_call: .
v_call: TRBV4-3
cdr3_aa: CASSQPGMNTEAFF
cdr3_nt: TGCGCCAGCAGCCAGCCGGGGATGAACACTGAAGCTTTCTTT

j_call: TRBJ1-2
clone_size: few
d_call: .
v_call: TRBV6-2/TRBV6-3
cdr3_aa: CASSEDRSYGYTF
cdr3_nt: TGTGCCAGCAGTGAAGACAGATCCTATGGCTACACCTTC

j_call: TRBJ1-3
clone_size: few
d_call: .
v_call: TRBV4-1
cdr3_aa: CASSQAAVDAGNTIYF
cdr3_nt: TGCGCCAGCAGCCAAGCCGCCGTGGATGCTGGAAACACCATATATTTT

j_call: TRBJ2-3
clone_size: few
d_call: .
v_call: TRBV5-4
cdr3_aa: CASSADYTVGDTQYF
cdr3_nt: TGTGCCAGCAGCGCTGACTACACGGTGGGAGATACGCAGTATTTT

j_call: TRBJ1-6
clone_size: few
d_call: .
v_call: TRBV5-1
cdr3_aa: CASSLLGTSNNDSPLHF
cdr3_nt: TGCGCCAGCAGCTTGCTCGGGACAAGTAATAATGATTCACCCCTCCACTTT

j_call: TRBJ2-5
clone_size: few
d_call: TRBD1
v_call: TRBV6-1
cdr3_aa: CAGNRGLRETQYF
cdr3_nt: TGTGCCGGAAACAGGGGATTGAGAGAGACCCAGTACTTC

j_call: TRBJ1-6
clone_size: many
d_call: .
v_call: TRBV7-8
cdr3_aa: CASSLEREGNSPLHF
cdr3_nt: TGTGCCAGCAGCTTAGAGCGGGAGGGGAATTCACCCCTCCACTTT

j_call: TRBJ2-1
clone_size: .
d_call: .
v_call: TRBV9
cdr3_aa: CASSVVTSEQFF
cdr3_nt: TGTGCCAGCAGCGTAGTGACGAGTGAGCAGTTCTTC

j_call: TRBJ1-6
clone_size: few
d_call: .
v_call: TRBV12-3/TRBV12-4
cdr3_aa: CASSFRVDYYNSPLHF
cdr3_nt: TGTGCCAGCAGTTTCCGGGTCGACTACTATAATTCACCCCTCCACTTT

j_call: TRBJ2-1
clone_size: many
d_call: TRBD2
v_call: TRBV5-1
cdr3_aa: CASSLYLAGAYNEQFF
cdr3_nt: TGCGCCAGCAGCTTGTACCTAGCGGGGGCTTACAATGAGCAGTTCTTC

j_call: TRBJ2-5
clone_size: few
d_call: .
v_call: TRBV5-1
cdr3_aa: CASNLDPPPGSKTQYF
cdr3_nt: TGCGCCAGCAACTTGGACCCCCCCCCTGGGAGTAAGACCCAGTACTTC

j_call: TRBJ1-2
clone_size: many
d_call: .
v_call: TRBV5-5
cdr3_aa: CASSLEVTYYYGYTF
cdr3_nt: TGTGCCAGCAGCTTGGAGGTGACTTACTACTATGGCTACACCTTC